The T cell receptor beta chain described here comes from a study of tumor-infiltrating lymphocytes in localized non-small cell lung cancer. Study-wide background: The cohort mixed smokers and never-smokers, several histologies, and some post-neoadjuvant-chemotherapy samples.

The study, taken as a whole, reports: IM1 and IM2 tumors showed no difference in T-cell fraction.

Of note for this clone: Its target is unknown.

Generated by immunoSEQ multiplex PCR, the TCRdb table keeps only in-frame clones and is missing some. The data show about 17,000 clones, more than 75% seen once. This sequence was found in a human donor with non-small cell lung cancer. Material: uninvolved lung tissue not adjacent to the tumor.

This CDR3 is CASSQGPNYGYTF. The CDR3 nucleotides are TGCGCCAGCAGCCAGGGACCGAACTATGGCTACACCTTC. The rearrangement links TRBV5-1 to TRBJ1-2; tentative D call: TRBD1 (5 bases). Trimming pared 4 bases from V and 2 bases from J, leaving 9 bases between. The germline gives CDR1 SGHRS, CDR2 YFSETQ. This CDR3 is built from 13 residues.